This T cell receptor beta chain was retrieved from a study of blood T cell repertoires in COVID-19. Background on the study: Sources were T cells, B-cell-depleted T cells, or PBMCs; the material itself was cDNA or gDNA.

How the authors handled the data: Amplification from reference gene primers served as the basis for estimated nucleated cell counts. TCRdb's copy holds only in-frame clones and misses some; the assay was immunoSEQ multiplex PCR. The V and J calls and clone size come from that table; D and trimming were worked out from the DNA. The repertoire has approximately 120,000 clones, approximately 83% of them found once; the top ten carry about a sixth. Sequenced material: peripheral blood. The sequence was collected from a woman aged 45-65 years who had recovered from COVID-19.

CDR3 region: CASSPANRAGEKLFF. The CDR3 DNA reads TGTGCCAGCAGCCCAGCGAACAGGGCAGGGGAAAAACTGTTTTTT. V and J are TRBV7-6 and TRBJ1-4; D is perhaps TRBD1 (6 bases). V gave up 5 bases and J gave up 8 bases, with 18 bases separating them. Germline V gene data show CDR1 as SGHVS and CDR2 as FNYEAQ. The CDR3 is made up of 15 amino acids.